Listed here are 8 T cell receptor beta chains from one sample, sequenced in a study of CXCR3-negative and CXCR3-positive naive CD8 T cells. Study-wide points: Higher TRB CDR3 hydrophobicity marked CXCR3-positive naive cells relative to CXCR3-negative naive cells.

These receptors are not linked to any known antigen. The study made its TRB cDNA libraries by 5' RACE, adding UMI labels. TCRdb re-called the 5' RACE reads and catalogs CDR3 proteins one per entry, DNA excluded. Listed are approximately 89,000 distinct CDR3 sequences; approximately 0.54% falls within the top ten. The sequenced material came from naive CXCR3+ CD8+ T cells from blood. The subset denotes: CD45RO-CCR7+CD27+CD95- naive CD8+ T cells expressing CXCR3 (TNR3+). These receptors came from a human donor in good health. Some clones in this sample may be carry-over from other donors' samples.

This chain connects TRBV20-1 to TRBJ2-7; TCRdb picks TRBD1, but there is no DNA to check that call. Germline CDR1 is DFQATT and CDR2 is SNEGSKA (reference sequence). CDR3 size: 14 residues. The CDR3 protein is CSAATEFENYEQYF.

This chain uses TRBV19 with TRBJ2-2; the TCRdb call, TRBD2, lacks DNA for checking. Germline CDR1 reads LNHDA; CDR2 reads SQIVND (reference sequence). The CDR3 is made up of 14 amino acids. CDR3 residues: CAGRIGFGTGELFF.

The CDR3 sequence is CASTPPGVYNEQFF. J is TRBJ2-1 and V is TRBV12-3 or TRBV12-4; with no DNA, the TCRdb D assignment of TRBD1 cannot be verified. The CDR3 is made up of 14 amino acids.

The rearrangement uses TRBV9 and TRBJ2-2; TCRdb outputs TRBD2, but without DNA this stays unchecked. The V gene's germline CDR1 is SGDLS and CDR2 YYNGEE. The CDR3 loop spans 15 amino acids. CDR3 in amino acids: CASSVGGLPPGELFF.

The genes are TRBV3-1 and TRBJ2-7. CDR3 length: 12 residues. Germline assignment: CDR1 LGHDT and CDR2 YNNKEL (reference sequence). CDR3 protein: CASSPSIYEQYF.

This chain links TRBV29-1 with TRBJ2-3; TCRdb picks TRBD2, but there is no DNA to check that call. CDR1 and CDR2 from the germline V gene are SQVTM and ANQGSEA. CDR3 length equals 16 residues. This chain's CDR3 is CSVEVVGGPSPDTQYF.

This chain uses TRBV5-8 with TRBJ2-7; the TRBD2 assignment by TCRdb is unverifiable without DNA. The CDR3 is made up of 16 amino acids. Germline V gives CDR1 SGHTS, CDR2 YDEGEE. The CDR3 sequence: CASSQKAAGISYEQYF.

The V gene is TRBV7-8, the J gene TRBJ2-1; TCRdb indicates TRBD1, and absent DNA this call remains unverified. CDR3 length: 13 residues. Per the germline V gene, CDR1 is SGHVS and CDR2 is FQNEAQ. The CDR3 loop reads CASSITGGGEQFF.